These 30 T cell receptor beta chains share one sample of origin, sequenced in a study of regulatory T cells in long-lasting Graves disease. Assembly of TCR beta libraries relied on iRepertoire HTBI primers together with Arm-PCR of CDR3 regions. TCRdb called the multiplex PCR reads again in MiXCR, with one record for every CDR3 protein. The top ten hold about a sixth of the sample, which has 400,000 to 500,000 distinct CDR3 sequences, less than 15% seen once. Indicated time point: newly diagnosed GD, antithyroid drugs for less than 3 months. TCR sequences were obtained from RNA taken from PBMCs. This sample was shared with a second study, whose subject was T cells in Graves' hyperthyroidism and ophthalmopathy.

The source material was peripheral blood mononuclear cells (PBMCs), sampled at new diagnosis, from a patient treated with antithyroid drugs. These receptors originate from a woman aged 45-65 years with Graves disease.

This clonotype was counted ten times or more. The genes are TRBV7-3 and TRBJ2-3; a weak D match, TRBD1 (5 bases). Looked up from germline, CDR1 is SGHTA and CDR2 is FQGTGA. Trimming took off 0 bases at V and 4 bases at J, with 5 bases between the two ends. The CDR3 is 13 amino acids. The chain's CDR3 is CASSLTGADTQYF. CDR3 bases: TGTGCCAGCAGCTTAACAGGGGCAGATACGCAGTATTTT.

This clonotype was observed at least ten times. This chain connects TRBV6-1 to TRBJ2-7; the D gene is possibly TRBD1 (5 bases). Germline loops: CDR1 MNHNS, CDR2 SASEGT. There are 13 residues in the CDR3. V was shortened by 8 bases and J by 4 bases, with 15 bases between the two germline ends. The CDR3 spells CASLKAGLYEQYF. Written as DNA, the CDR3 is TGTGCCAGCCTCAAGGCAGGGCTATACGAGCAGTACTTC.

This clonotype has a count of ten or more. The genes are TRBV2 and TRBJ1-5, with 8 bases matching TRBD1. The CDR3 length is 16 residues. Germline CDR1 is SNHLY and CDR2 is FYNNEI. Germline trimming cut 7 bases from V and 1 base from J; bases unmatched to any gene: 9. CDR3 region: CASTPQGAWSNQPQHF. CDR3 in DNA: TGTGCCAGCACCCCTCAGGGGGCTTGGAGCAATCAGCCCCAGCATTTT.

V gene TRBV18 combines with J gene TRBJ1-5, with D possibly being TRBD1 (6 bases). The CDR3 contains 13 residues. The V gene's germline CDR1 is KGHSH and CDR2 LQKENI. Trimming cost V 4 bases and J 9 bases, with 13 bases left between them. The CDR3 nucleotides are TGTGCCAGCTCACGGGGGCAGGGGTGGCCCCAGCATTTT. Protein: CASSRGQGWPQHF.

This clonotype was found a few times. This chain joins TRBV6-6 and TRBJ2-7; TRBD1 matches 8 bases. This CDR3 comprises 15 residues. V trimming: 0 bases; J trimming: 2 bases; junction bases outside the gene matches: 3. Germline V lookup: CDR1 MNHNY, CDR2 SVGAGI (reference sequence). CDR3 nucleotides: TGTGCCAGCAGTTACTCGTCAGGGGGCACCTACGAGCAGTACTTC. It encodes CASSYSSGGTYEQYF.

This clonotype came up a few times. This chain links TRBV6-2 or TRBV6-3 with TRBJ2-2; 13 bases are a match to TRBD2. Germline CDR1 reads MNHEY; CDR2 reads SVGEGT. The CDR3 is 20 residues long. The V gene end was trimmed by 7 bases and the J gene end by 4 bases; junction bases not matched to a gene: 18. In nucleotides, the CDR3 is TGTGCCAGCACCCCCCCCCTACTAGCGGGAGGGCCGGGTCGCACCGGGGAGCTGTTTTTT. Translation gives CASTPPLLAGGPGRTGELFF.

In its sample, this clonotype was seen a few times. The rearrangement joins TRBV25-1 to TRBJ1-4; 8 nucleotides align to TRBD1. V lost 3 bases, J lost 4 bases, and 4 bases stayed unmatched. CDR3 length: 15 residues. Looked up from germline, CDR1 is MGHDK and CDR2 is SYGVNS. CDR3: CASSDRTGSNEKLFF. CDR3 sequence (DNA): TGTGCCAGCAGTGATAGGACAGGGAGTAATGAAAAACTGTTTTTT.

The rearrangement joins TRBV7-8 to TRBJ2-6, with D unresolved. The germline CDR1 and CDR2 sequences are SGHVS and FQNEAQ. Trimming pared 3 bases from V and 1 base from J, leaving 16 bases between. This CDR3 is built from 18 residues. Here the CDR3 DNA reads TGTGCCAGCAGCTTTAATGGGGTCAGGATGTCTGGGGCCAACGTCCTGACTTTC. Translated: CASSFNGVRMSGANVLTF. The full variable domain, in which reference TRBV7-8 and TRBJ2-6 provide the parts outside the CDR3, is GAGVSQSPRYKVAKRGQDVALRCDPISGHVSLFWYQQALGQGPEFLTYFQNEAQLDKSGLPSDRFFAERPEGSVSTLKIQRTQQEDSAVYLCASSFNGVRMSGANVLTFGAGSRLTVL.

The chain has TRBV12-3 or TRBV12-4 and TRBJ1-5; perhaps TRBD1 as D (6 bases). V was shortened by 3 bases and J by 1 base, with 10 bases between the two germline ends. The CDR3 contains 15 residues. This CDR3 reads CASSFAGASNQPQHF. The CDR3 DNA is TGTGCCAGCAGTTTCGCGGGGGCGAGCAATCAGCCCCAGCATTTT.

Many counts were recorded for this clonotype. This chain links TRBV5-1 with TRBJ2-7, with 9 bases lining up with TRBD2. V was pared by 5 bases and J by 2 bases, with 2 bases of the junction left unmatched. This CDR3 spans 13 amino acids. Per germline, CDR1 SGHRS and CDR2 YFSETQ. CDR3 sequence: CASSSGSAYEQYF. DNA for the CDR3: TGCGCCAGCAGTAGCGGGAGTGCCTACGAGCAGTACTTC.

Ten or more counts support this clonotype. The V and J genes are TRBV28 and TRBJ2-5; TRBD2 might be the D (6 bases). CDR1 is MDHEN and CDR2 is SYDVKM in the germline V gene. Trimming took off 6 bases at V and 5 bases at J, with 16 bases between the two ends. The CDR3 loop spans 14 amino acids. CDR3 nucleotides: TGTGCCAGCAGCCCTATCCGAGGAGGGGAGACCCAGTACTTC. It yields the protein CASSPIRGGETQYF.

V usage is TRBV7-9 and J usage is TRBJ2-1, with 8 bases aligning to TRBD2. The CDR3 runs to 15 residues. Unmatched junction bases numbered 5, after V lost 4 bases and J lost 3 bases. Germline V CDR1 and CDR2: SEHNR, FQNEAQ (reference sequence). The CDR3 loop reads CASSSGLAYYNEQFF. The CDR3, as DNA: TGTGCCAGCAGCTCCGGACTAGCATACTACAATGAGCAGTTCTTC.

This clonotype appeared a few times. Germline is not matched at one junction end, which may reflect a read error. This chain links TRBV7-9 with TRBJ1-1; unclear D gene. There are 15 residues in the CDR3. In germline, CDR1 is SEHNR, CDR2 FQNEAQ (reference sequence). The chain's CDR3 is CASSPSGVGGTETFF. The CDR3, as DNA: TGTGCCAGCAGCCCCAGCGGGGTGGGTGGCACTGAAACTTTCTTT.

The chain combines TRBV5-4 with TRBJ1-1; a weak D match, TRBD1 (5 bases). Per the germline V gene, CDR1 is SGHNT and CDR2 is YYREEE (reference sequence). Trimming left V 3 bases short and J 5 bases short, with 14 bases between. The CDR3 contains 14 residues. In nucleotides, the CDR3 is TGTGCCAGCAGCTCACGGGGCTTGGGTACTGAAGCTTTCTTT. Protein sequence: CASSSRGLGTEAFF.

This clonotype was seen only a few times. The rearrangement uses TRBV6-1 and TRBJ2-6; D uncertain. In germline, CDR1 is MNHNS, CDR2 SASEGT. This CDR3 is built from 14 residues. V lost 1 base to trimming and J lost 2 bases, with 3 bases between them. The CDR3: CASSEGTGANVLTF. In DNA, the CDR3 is TGTGCCAGCAGTGAAGGGACTGGGGCCAACGTCCTGACTTTC.

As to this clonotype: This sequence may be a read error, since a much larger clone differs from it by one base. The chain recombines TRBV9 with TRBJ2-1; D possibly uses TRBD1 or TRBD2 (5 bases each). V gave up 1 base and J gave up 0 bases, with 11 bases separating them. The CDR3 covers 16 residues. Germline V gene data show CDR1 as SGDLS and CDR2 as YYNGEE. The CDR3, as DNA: TGTGCCAGCAGCGTAACTGGGGACGCCTCCTACAATGAGCAGTTCTTC. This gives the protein CASSVTGDASYNEQFF.

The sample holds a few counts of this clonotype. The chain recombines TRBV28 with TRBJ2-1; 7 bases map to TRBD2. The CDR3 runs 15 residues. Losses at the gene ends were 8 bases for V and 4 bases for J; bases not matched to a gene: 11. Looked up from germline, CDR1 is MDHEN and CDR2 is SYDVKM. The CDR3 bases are TGTGCCAGCCTAAGGACTAGGACCGGGTACAATGAGCAGTTCTTC. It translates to CASLRTRTGYNEQFF. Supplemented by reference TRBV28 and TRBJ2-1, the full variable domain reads DVKVTQSSRYLVKRTGEKVFLECVQDMDHENMFWYRQDPGLGLRLIYFSYDVKMKEKGDIPEGYSVSREKKERFSLILESASTNQTSMYLCASLRTRTGYNEQFFGPGTRLTVL.

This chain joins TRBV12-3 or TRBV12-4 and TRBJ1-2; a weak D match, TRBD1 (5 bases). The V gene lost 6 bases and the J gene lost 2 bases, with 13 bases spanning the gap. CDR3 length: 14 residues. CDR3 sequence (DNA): TGTGCCAGCAGCTGGGACGGGTCGAACTATGGCTACACCTTC. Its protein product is CASSWDGSNYGYTF.

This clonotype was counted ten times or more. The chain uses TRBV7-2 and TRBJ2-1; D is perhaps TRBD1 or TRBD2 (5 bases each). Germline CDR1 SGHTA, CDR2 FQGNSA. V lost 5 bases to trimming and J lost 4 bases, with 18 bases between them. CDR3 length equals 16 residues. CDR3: CASSRTGTFTYNEQFF. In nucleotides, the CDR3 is TGTGCCAGCAGCCGGACCGGGACCTTCACTTACAATGAGCAGTTCTTC.

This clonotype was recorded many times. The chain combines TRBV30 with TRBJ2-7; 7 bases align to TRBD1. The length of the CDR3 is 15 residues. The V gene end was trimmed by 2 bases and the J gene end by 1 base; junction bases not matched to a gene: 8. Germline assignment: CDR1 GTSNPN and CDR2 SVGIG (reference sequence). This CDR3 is CAWSRTGALSYEQYF. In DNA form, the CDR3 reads TGTGCCTGGAGTCGCACAGGGGCGCTTTCCTACGAGCAGTACTTC.

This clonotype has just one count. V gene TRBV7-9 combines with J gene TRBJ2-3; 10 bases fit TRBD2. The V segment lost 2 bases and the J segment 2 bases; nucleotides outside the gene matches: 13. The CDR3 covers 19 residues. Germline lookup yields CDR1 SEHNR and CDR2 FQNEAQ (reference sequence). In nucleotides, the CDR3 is TGTGCCAGCAGCTTAACCTCCCGGCCTAGCGGGAGTGCCACAGATACGCAGTATTTT. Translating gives CASSLTSRPSGSATDTQYF.

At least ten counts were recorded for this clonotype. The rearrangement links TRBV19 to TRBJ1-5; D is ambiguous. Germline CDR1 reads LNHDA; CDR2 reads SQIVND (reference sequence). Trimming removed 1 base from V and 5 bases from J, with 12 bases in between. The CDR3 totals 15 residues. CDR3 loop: CASSIASGSHQPQHF. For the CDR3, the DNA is TGTGCCAGTAGTATAGCCTCCGGGAGCCATCAGCCCCAGCATTTT.

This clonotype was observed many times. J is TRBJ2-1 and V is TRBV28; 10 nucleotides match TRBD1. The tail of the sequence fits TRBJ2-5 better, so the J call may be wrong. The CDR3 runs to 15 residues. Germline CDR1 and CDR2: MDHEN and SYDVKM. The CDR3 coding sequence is TGTGCCAGCAGCCACCGGACAGGGGGACAAGAGACCCAGTACTTC. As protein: CASSHRTGGQETQYF.

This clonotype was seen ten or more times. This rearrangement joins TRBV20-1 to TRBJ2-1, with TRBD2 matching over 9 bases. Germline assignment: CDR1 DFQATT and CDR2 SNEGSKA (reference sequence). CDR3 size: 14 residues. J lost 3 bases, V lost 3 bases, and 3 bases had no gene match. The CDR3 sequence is CSASRTSDYNEQFF. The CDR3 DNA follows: TGCAGTGCTAGCAGGACTAGCGACTACAATGAGCAGTTCTTC.

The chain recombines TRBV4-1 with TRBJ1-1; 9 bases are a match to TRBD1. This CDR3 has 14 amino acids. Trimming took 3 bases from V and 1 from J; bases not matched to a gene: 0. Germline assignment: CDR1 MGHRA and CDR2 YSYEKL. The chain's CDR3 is CASSQDRGNTEAFF. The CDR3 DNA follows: TGCGCCAGCAGCCAGGACAGGGGGAACACTGAAGCTTTCTTT.

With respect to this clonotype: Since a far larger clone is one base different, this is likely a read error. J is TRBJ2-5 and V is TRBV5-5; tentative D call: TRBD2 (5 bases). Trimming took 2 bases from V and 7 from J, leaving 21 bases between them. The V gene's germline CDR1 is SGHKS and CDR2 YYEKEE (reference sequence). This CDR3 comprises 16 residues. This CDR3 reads CASSLAAGSQLTTQYF. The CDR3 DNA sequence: TGTGCCAGCAGCTTAGCTGCGGGTTCCCAATTGACGACCCAGTACTTC.

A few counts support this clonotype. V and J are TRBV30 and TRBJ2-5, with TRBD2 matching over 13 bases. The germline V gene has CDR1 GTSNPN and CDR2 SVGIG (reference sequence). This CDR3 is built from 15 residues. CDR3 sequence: CASTSGRRGGETQYF. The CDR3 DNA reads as TGTGCTTCGACTAGCGGGAGGCGAGGAGGGGAGACCCAGTACTTC.

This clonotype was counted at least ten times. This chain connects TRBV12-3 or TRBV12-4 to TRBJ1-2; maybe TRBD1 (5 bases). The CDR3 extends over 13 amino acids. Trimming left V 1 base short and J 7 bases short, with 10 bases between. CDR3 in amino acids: CASSLVRESGYTF. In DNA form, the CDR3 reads TGTGCCAGCAGTTTAGTCAGGGAAAGTGGCTACACCTTC.

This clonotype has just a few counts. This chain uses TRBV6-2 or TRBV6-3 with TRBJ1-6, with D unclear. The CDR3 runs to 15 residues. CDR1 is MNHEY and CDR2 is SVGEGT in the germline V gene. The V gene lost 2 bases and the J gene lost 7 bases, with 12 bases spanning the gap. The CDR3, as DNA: TGTGCCAGCAGTTACGGGGAGGCAGTCAATTCACCCCTCCACTTT. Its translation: CASSYGEAVNSPLHF.

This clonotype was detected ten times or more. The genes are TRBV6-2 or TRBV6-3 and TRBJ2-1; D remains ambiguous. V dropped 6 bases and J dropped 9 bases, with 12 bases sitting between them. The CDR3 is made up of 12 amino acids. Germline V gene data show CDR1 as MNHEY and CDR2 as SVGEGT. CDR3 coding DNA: TGTGCCAGCAGCGAGACAAGTCTTGAGCAGTTCTTC. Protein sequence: CASSETSLEQFF.